This T cell receptor beta chain was found in a study of blood T cell repertoires in COVID-19. Study at large: Both acute and convalescent COVID-19 samples were obtained from the United States, Italy and Spain. T cells, B-cell-depleted T cells, or PBMCs supplied cDNA or gDNA.

Trimming removed 1 base at V and 4 bases at J, with 10 bases between. There are 14 residues in the CDR3. Germline CDR1 is SGHAT and CDR2 is FQNNGV. Authors' analysis steps: Amplified reference gene primers provided the basis for estimating nucleated cell counts. The protocol was immunoSEQ multiplex PCR, while the TCRdb copy is restricted to in-frame clones and leaves out a portion. V and J calls and clone size are given by that table; D and trimming were obtained from the DNA. The data hold about 310,000 clones, with 75% to 90% observed a single time. This receptor was obtained from a man aged 18-30 years with active or convalescent COVID-19. This sequence joins TRBV11-2 and TRBJ2-5; TRBD1 is a possible D gene (5 bases). The specimen was peripheral blood. The CDR3 reads CASSLVAGRETQYF. The CDR3, as DNA: TGTGCCAGCAGCTTAGTAGCAGGGCGAGAGACCCAGTACTTC.